The clone carrying this T cell receptor beta chain was detected many times. Antigen unknown. TCRdb re-derived calls from the multiplex PCR reads in MiXCR, one entry per CDR3 protein. Among about 220,000 distinct CDR3 sequences, around 35% were seen once, and the ten largest hold approximately 4%. Trimming left V 3 bases short and J 4 bases short, with 16 bases between. CDR3 size: 17 residues. The germline V gene encodes CDR1 SNHLY and CDR2 FYNNEI. Axillary draining lymph nodes of breast cancer patients supplied the node samples. The record originates from a study of breast tumors, draining lymph nodes, adjacent tissues. Broader study findings: Findings are consistent with lymph node origin and intratumoral expansion of most tumor T cells.

This chain joins TRBV2 and TRBJ2-6; D is perhaps TRBD1 (5 bases). The source material was axillary lymph node tissue. This clonotype originated in a female donor with breast cancer. Some clones in this sample may be carry-over from other donors' samples. CDR3 sequence: CASSDRGLSLGANVLTF. The CDR3 nucleotides are TGTGCCAGCAGTGATAGGGGTCTGTCGTTGGGGGCCAACGTCCTGACTTTC.